This T cell receptor beta chain was captured in a study of resident and recirculating memory T cells in vitiligo. Concerning this clone itself: Its antigen is currently unknown.

V trimming: 4 bases; J trimming: 4 bases; junction bases outside the gene matches: 9. Germline V gives CDR1 MNHNY, CDR2 SVGAGI (reference sequence). CDR3 size: 15 residues. Only in-frame clones appear in the TCRdb table, and some are missing; sequencing was by immunoSEQ multiplex PCR. The table has about 42,000 clones, 80% to 95% seen once. Study findings and constraints: TCR sequences were not conserved across biopsy sites or patients.

Material for sequencing was blood. The receptor was derived from a male donor with vitiligo. The chain is built from TRBV6-6 and TRBJ2-7; 8 bases are shared with TRBD2. Here the CDR3 reads CASSSPRGGRYEQYF. CDR3 nucleotide sequence: TGTGCCAGCAGTTCCCCCCGGGGGGGCAGGTACGAGCAGTACTTC.